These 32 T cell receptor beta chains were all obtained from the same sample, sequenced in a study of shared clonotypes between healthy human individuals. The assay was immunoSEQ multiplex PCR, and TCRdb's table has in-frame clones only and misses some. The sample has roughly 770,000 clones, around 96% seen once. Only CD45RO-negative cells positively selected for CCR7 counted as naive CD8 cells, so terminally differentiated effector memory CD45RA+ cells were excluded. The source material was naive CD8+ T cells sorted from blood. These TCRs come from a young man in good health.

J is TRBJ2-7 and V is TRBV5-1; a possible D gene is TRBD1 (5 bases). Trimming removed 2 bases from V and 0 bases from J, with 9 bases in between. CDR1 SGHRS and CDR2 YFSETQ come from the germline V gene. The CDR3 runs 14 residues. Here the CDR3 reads CASSFRVSSYEQYF. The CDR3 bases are TGCGCCAGCAGCTTCAGGGTCAGCTCCTACGAGCAGTACTTC.

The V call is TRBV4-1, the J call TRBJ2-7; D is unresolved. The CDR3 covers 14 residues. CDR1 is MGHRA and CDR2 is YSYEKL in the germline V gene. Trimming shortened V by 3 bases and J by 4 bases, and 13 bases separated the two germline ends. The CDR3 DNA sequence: TGCGCCAGCAGCCACGCCGGAAAGAGTTACGAGCAGTACTTC. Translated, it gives CASSHAGKSYEQYF.

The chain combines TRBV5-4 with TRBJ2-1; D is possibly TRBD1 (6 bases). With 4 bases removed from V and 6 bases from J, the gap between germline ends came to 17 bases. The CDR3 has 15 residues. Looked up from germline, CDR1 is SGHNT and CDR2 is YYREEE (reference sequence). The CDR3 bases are TGTGCCAGCAGCGGGGACGACTTAGGGGGCAATGAGCAGTTCTTC. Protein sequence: CASSGDDLGGNEQFF.

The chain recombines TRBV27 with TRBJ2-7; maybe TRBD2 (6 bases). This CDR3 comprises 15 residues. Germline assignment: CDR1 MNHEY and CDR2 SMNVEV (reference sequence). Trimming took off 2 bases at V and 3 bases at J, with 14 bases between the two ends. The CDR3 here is CASSLRGNKGYEQYF. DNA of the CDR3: TGTGCCAGCAGTTTACGCGGGAATAAGGGCTACGAGCAGTACTTC.

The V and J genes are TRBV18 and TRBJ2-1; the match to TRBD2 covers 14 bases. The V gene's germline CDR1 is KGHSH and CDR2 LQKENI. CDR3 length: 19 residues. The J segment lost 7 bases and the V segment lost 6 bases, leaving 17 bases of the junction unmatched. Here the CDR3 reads CASSQGLAGEPLNWNEQFF. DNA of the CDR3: TGTGCCAGCTCTCAGGGACTAGCGGGAGAGCCCCTCAATTGGAATGAGCAGTTCTTC.

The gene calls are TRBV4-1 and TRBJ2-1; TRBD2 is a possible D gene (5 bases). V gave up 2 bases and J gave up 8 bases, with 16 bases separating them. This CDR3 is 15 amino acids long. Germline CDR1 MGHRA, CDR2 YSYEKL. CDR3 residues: CASSQTTSPSDEQFF. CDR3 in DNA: TGCGCCAGCAGCCAAACTACTAGTCCCTCCGATGAGCAGTTCTTC.

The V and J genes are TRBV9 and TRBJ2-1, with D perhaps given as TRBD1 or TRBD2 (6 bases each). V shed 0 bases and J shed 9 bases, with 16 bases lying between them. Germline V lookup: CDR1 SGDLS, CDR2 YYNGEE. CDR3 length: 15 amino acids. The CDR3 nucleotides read TGTGCCAGCAGCGTAGAAGGGGGACTGGCCCCTGAGCAGTTCTTC. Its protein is CASSVEGGLAPEQFF.

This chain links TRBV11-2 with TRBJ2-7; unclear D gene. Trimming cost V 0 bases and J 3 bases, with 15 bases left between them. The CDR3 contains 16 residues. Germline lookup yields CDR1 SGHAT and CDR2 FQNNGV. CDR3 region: CASSLDSNPAYYEQYF. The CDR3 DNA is TGTGCCAGCAGCTTAGATTCCAATCCCGCGTACTACGAGCAGTACTTC.

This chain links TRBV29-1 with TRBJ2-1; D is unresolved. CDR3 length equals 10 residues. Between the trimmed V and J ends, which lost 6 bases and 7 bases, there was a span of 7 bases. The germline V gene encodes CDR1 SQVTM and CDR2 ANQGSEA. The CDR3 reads CSVDRNEQFF. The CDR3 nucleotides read TGCAGCGTGGACCGTAATGAGCAGTTCTTC.

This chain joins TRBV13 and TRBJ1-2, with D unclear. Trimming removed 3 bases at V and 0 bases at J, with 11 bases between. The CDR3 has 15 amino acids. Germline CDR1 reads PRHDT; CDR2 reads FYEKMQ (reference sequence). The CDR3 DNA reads TGTGCCAGCAGCTTTCGTGGTGAAGCTAACTATGGCTACACCTTC. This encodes CASSFRGEANYGYTF.

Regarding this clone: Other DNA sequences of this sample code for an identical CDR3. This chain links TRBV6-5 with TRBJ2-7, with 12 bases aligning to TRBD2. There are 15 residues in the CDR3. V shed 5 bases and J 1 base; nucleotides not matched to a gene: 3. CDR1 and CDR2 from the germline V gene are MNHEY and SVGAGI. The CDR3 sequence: CASSQGTSGSYEQYF. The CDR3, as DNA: TGTGCCAGCAGTCAAGGGACTAGCGGGTCCTACGAGCAGTACTTC.

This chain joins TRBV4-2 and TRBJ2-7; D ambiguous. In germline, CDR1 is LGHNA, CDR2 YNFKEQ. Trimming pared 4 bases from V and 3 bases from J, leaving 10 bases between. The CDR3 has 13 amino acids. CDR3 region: CASSPTDGYEQYF. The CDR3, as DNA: TGTGCCAGCAGCCCGACGGACGGCTACGAGCAGTACTTC.

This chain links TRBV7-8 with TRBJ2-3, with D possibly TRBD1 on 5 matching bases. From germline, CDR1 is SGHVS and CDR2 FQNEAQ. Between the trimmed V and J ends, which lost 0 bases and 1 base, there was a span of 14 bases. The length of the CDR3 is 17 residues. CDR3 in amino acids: CASSLAPPGLGTDTQYF. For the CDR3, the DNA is TGTGCCAGCAGCTTAGCCCCCCCAGGGTTGGGCACAGATACGCAGTATTTT.

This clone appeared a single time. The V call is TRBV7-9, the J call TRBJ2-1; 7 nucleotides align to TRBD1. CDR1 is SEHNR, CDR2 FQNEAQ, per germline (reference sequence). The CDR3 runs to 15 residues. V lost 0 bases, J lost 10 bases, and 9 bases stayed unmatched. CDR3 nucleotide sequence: TGTGCCAGCAGCTTAGCACAGGGGTCGCGTCAGGAGCAGTTCTTC. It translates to CASSLAQGSRQEQFF.

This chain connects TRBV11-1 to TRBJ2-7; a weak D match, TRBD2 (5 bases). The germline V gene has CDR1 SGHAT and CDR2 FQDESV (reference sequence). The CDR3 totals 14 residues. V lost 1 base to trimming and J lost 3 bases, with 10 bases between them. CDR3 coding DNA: TGTGCCAGCAGCTTAGGAGGCGGAGGCTACGAGCAGTACTTC. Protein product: CASSLGGGGYEQYF.

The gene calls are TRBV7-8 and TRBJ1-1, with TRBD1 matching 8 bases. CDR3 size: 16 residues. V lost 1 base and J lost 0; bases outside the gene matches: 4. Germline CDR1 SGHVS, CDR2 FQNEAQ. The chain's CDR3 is CASSLEDRVLNTEAFF. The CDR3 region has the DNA TGTGCCAGCAGCTTAGAGGACAGGGTGTTGAACACTGAAGCTTTCTTT.

Written as DNA, the CDR3 is TGTGCCAGCAGCTTGGCCTGGGACAGGGGGTTGGATGAGCAGTACTTC. It encodes CASSLAWDRGLDEQYF. The chain links TRBV5-8 to TRBJ2-7, with TRBD1 identical over 11 bases. Unmatched junction bases numbered 9, after V lost 0 bases and J lost 7 bases. The CDR3 runs to 16 residues. The germline CDR1 and CDR2 sequences are SGHTS and YDEGEE.

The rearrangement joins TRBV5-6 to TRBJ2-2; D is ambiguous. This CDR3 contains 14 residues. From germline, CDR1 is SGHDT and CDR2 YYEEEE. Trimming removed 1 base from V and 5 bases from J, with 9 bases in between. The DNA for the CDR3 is TGTGCCAGCAGCTTGCGGCGTAGGACCGGGGAGCTGTTTTTT. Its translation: CASSLRRRTGELFF.

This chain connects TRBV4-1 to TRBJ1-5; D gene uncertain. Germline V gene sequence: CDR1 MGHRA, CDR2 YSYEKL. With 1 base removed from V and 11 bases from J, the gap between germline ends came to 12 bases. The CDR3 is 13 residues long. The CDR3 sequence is CASSQGISLAQHF. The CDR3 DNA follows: TGCGCCAGCAGCCAAGGTATCTCGTTGGCCCAGCATTTT.

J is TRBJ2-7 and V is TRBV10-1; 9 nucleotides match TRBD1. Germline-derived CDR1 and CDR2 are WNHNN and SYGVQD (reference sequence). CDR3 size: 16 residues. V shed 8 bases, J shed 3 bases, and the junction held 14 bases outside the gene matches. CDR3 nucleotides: TGCGCCAGCCCTCCGGGACAGGGAGGAAGGTGCTACGAGCAGTACTTC. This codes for CASPPGQGGRCYEQYF.

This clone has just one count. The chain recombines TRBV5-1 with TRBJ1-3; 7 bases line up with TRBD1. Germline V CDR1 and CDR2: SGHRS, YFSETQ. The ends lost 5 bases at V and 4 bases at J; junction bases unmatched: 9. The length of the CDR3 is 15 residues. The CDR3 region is CASSPTGPPGNTIYF. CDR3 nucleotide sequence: TGCGCCAGCAGTCCGACAGGGCCGCCCGGAAACACCATATATTTT.

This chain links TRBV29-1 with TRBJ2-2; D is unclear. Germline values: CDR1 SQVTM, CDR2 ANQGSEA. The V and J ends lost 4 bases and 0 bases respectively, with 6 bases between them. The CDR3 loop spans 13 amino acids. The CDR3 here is CSVGMPNTGELFF. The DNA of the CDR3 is TGCAGCGTTGGAATGCCGAACACCGGGGAGCTGTTTTTT.

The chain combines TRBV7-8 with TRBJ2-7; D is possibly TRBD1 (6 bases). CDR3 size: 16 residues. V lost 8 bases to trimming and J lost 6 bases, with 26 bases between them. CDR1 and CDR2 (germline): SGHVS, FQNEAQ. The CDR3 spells CASGISTGQEHLEQYF. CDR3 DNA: TGTGCCAGCGGTATCTCAACGGGACAAGAACATCTCGAGCAGTACTTC. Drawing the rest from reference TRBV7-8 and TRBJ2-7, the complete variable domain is GAGVSQSPRYKVAKRGQDVALRCDPISGHVSLFWYQQALGQGPEFLTYFQNEAQLDKSGLPSDRFFAERPEGSVSTLKIQRTQQEDSAVYLCASGISTGQEHLEQYFGPGTRLTVT.

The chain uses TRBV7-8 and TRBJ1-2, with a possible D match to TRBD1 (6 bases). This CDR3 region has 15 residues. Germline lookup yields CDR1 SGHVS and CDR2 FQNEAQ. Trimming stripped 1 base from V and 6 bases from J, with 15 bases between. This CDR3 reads CASSLGDTGLHGYTF. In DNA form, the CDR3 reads TGTGCCAGCAGCTTAGGGGATACAGGGCTTCATGGCTACACCTTC.

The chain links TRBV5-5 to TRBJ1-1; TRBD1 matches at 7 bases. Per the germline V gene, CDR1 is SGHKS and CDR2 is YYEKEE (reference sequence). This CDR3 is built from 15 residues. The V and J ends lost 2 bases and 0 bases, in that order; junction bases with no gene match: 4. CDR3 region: CASSFRTGVNTEAFF. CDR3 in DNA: TGTGCCAGCAGCTTCCGAACAGGGGTGAACACTGAAGCTTTCTTT.

CDR3 loop: CASSLAFREQFF. CDR3 DNA sequence: TGTGCCAGCAGCTTAGCGTTCAGGGAGCAGTTCTTC. J is TRBJ2-1 and V is TRBV7-8; unclear D gene. With 0 bases removed from V and 10 bases from J, the gap between germline ends came to 7 bases. Germline CDR1 and CDR2: SGHVS and FQNEAQ. The CDR3 contains 12 residues. The complete variable domain, with remaining parts taken from reference TRBV7-8 and TRBJ2-1, reads GAGVSQSPRYKVAKRGQDVALRCDPISGHVSLFWYQQALGQGPEFLTYFQNEAQLDKSGLPSDRFFAERPEGSVSTLKIQRTQQEDSAVYLCASSLAFREQFFGPGTRLTVL.

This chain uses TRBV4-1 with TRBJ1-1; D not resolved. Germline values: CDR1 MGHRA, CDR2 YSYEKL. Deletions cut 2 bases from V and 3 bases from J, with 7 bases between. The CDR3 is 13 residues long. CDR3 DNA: TGCGCCAGCAGCCAAACCCCACACACTGAAGCTTTCTTT. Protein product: CASSQTPHTEAFF.

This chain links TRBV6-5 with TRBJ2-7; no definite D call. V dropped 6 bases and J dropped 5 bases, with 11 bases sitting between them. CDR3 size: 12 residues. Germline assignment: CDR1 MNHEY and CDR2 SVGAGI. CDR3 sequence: CASSPTRDEQYF. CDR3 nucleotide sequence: TGTGCCAGCAGCCCCACAAGGGACGAGCAGTACTTC.

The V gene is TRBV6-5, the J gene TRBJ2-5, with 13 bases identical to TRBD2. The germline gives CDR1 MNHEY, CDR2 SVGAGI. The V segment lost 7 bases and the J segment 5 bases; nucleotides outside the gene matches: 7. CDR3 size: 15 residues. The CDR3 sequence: CASTRLAGGVETQYF. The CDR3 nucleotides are TGTGCCAGCACTAGACTAGCGGGAGGTGTTGAGACCCAGTACTTC.

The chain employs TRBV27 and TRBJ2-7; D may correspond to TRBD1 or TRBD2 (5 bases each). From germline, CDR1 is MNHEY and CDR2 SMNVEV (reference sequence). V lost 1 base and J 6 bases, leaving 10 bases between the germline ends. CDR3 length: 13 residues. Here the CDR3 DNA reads TGTGCCAGCAGTTTATGGGGGAGAGGCGAGCAGTACTTC. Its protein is CASSLWGRGEQYF.

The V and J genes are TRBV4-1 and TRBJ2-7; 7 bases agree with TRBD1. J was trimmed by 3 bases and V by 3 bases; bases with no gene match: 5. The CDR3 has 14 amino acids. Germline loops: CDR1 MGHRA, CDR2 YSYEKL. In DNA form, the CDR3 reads TGCGCCAGCAGCCATGCAGGACAGGTCTACGAGCAGTACTTC. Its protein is CASSHAGQVYEQYF.

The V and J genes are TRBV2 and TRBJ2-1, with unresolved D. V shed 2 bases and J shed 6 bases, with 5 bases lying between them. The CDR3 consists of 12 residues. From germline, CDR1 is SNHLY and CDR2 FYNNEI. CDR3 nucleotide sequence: TGTGCCAGCAGTGAAAAACCCAATGAGCAGTTCTTC. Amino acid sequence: CASSEKPNEQFF.